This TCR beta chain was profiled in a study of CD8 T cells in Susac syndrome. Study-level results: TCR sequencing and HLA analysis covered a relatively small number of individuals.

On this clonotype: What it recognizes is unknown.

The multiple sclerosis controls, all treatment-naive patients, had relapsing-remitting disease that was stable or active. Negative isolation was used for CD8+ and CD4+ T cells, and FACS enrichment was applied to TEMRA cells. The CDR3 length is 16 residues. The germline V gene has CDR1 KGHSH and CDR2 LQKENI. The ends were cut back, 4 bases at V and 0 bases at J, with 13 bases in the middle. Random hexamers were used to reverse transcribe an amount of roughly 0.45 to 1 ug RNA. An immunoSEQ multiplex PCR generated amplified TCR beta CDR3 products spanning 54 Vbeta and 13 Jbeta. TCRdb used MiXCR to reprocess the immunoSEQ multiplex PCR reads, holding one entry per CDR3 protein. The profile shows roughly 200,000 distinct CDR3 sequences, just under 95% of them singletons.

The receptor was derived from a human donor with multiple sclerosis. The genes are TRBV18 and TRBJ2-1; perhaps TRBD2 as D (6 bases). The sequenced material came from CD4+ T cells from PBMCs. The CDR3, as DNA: TGTGCCAGCTCACTCCGGGACTCGAGCTCCTACAATGAGCAGTTCTTC. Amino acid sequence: CASSLRDSSSYNEQFF.